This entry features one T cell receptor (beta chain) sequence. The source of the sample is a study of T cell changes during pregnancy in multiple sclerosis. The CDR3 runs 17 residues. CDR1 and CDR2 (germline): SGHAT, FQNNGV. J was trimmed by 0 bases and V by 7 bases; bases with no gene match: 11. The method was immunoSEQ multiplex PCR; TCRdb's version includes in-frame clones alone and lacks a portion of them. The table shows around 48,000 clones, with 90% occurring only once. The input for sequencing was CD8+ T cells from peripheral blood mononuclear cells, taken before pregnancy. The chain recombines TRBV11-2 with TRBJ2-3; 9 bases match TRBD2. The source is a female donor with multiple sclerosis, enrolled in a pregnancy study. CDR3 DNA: TGTGCCAGCATCCCGGGAGCGGGGGGCTTTAGCACAGATACGCAGTATTTT. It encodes CASIPGAGGFSTDTQYF. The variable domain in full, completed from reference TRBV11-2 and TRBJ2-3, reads EAGVAQSPRYKIIEKRQSVAFWCNPISGHATLYWYQQILGQGPKLLIQFQNNGVVDDSQLPKDRFSAERLKGVDSTLKIQPAKLEDSAVYLCASIPGAGGFSTDTQYFGPGTRLTVL.